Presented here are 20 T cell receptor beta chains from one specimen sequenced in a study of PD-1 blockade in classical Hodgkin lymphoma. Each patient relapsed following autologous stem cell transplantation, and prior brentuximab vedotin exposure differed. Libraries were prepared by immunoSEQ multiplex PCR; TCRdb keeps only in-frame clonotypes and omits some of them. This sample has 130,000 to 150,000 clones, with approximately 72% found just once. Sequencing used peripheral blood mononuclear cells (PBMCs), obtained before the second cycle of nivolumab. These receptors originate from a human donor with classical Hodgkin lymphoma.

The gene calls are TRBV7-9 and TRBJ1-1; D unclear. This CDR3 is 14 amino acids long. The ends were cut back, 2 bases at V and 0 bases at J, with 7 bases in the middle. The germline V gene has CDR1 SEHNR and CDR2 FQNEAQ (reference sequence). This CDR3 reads CASSLRAMNTEAFF. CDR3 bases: TGTGCCAGCAGCTTACGGGCCATGAACACTGAAGCTTTCTTT.

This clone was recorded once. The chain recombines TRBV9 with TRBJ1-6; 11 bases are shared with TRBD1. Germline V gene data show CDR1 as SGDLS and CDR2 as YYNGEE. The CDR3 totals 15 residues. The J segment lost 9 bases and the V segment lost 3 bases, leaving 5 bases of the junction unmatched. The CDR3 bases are TGTGCCAGCAGCGACGGGACAGGGGGAGGTTCACCCCTCCACTTT. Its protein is CASSDGTGGGSPLHF.

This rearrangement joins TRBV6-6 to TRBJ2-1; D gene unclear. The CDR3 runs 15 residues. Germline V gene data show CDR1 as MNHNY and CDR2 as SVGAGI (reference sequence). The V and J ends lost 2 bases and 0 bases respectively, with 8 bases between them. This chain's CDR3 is CASSYVPHSYNEQFF. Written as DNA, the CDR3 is TGTGCCAGCAGTTACGTCCCCCACTCCTACAATGAGCAGTTCTTC.

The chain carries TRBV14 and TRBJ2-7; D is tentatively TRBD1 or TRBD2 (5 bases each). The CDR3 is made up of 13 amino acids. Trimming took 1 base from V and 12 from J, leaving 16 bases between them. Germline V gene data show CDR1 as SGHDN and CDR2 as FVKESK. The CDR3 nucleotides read TGTGCCAGCAGCCAAGGATCCTTACGGGGCTTGTACTTC. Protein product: CASSQGSLRGLYF.

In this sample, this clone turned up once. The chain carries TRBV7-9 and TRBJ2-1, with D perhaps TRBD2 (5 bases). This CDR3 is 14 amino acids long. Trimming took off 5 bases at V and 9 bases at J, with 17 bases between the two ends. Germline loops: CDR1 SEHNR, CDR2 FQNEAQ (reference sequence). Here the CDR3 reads CASSPRPSSGEQFF. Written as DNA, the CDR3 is TGTGCCAGCAGCCCCCGCCCGAGCAGCGGTGAGCAGTTCTTC.

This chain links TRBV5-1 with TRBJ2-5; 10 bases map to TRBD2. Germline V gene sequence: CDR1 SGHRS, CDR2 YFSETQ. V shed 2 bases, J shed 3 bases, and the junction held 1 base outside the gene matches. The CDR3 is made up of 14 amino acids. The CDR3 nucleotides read TGCGCCAGCAGCTTCGGACTAGCGGAAGAGACCCAGTACTTC. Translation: CASSFGLAEETQYF. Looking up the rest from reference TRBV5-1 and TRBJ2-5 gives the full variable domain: KAGVTQTPRYLIKTRGQQVTLSCSPISGHRSVSWYQQTPGQGLQFLFEYFSETQRNKGNFPGRFSGRQFSNSRSEMNVSTLELGDSALYLCASSFGLAEETQYFGPGTRLLVL.

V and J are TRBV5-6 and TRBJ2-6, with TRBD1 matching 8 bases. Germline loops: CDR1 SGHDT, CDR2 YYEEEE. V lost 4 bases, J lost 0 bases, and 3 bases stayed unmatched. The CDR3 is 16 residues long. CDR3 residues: CASSPTGDSGANVLTF. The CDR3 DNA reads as TGTGCCAGCAGCCCGACAGGGGACTCTGGGGCCAACGTCCTGACTTTC. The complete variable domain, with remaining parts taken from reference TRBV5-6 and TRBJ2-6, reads DAGVTQSPTHLIKTRGQQVTLRCSPKSGHDTVSWYQQALGQGPQFIFQYYEEEERQRGNFPDRFSGHQFPNYSSELNVNALLLGDSALYLCASSPTGDSGANVLTFGAGSRLTVL.

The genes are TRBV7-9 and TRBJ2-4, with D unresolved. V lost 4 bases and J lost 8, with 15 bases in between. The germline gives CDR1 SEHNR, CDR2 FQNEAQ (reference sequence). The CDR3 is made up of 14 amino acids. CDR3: CASSSRLSGDIQYF. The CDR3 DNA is TGTGCCAGCAGCTCCCGGCTCAGTGGGGACATTCAGTACTTC.

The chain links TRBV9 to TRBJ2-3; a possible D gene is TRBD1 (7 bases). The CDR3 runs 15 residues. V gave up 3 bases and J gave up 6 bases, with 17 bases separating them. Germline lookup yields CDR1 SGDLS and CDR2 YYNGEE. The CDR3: CASSEDPTGRDTQYF. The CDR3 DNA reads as TGTGCCAGCAGCGAGGATCCGACAGGGAGGGATACGCAGTATTTT.

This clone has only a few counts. The CDR3 region has the DNA TGTGCCAGCAGTCCGTCCGGGACAGGGTCCTACGAGCAGTACTTC. This codes for CASSPSGTGSYEQYF. This chain connects TRBV27 to TRBJ2-7; the match to TRBD1 covers 9 bases. Germline loops: CDR1 MNHEY, CDR2 SMNVEV (reference sequence). With V trimmed by 5 bases and J by 1 base, 6 bases remained unmatched. The CDR3 is 15 residues long.

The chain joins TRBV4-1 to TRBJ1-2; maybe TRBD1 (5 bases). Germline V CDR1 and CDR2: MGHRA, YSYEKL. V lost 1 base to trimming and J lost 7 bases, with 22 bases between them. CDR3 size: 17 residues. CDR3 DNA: TGCGCCAGCAGCCAAGGCCACTCCGGCCAGGGCTGGAGTGGCTACACCTTC. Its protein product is CASSQGHSGQGWSGYTF.

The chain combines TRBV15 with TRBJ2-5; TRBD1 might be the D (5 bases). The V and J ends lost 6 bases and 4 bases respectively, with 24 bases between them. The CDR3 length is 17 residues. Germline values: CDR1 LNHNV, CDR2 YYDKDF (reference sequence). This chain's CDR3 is CATRSEKAGQRRETQYF. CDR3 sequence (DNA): TGTGCCACCAGATCCGAAAAGGCAGGACAAAGGAGAGAGACCCAGTACTTC.

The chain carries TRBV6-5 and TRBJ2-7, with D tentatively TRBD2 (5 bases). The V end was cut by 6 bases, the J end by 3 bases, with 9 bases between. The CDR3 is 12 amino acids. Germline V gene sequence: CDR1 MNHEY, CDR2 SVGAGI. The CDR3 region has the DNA TGTGCCAGCAGACTAGAGAACTACGAGCAGTACTTC. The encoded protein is CASRLENYEQYF.

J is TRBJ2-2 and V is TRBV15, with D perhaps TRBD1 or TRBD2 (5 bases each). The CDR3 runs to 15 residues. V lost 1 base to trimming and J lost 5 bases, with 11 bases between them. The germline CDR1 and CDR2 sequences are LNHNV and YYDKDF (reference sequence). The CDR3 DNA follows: TGTGCCACCAGCAGAGGAGGGGCTAGGACCGGGGAGCTGTTTTTT. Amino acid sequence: CATSRGGARTGELFF. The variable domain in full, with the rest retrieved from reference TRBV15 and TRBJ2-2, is DAMVIQNPRYQVTQFGKPVTLSCSQTLNHNVMYWYQQKSSQAPKLLFHYYDKDFNNEADTPDNFQSRRPNTSFCFLDIRSPGLGDTAMYLCATSRGGARTGELFFGEGSRLTVL.

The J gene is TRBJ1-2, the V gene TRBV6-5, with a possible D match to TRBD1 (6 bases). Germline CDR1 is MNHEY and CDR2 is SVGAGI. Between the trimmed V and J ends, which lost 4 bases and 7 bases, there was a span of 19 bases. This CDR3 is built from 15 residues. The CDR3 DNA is TGTGCCAGCAGTTCGACCCCCACAGGGCGGGGTGGCTACACCTTC. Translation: CASSSTPTGRGGYTF.

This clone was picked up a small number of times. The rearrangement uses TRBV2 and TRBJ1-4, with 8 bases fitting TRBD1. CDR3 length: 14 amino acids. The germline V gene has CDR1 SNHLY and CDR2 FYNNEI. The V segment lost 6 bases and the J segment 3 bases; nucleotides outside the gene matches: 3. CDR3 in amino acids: CASSTGGANEKLFF. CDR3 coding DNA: TGTGCCAGCAGCACAGGGGGTGCTAATGAAAAACTGTTTTTT.

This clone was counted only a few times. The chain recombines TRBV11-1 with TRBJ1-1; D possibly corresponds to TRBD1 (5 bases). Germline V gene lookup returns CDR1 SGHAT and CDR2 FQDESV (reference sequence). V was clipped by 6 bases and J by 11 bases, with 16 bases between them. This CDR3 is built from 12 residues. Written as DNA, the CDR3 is TGTGCCAGCAGTCGGGACTCCGGCGAGGCTTTCTTT. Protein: CASSRDSGEAFF.

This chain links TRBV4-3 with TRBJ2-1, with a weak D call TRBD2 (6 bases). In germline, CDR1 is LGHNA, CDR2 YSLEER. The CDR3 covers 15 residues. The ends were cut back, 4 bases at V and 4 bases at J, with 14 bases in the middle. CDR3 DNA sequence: TGCGCCAGCAGCCGGGAGGTGGGACTTTACAATGAGCAGTTCTTC. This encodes CASSREVGLYNEQFF.

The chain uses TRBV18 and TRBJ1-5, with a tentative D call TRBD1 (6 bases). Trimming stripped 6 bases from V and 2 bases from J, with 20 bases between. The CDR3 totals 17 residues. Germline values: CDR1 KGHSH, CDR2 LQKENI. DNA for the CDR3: TGTGCCAGCTCTACTGGGCTTGCGGGGGGCGGCAATCAGCCCCAGCATTTT. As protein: CASSTGLAGGGNQPQHF.

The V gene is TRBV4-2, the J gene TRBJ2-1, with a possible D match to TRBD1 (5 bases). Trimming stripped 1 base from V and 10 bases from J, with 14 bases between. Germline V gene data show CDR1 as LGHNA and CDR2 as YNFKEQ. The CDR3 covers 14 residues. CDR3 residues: CASSQGQRQWEQFF. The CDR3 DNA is TGTGCCAGCAGCCAAGGACAGCGTCAATGGGAGCAGTTCTTC.